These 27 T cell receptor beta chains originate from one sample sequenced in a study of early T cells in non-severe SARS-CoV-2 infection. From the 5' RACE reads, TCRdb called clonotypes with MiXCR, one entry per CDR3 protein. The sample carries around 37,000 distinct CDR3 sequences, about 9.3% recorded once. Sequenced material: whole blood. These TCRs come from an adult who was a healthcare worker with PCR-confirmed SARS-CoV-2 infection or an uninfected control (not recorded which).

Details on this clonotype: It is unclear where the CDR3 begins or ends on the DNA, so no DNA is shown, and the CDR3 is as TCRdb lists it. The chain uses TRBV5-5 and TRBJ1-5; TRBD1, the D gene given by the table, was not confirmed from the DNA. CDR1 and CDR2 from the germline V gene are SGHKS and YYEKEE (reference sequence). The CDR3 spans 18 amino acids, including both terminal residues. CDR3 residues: CASSFGQGVVNSNQPQHF.

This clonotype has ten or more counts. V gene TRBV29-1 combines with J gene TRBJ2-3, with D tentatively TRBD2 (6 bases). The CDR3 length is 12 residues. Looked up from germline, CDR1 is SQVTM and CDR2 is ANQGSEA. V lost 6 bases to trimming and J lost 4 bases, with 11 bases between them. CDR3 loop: CSVGDFSDTQYF. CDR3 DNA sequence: TGCAGCGTCGGGGACTTCTCAGATACGCAGTATTTT.

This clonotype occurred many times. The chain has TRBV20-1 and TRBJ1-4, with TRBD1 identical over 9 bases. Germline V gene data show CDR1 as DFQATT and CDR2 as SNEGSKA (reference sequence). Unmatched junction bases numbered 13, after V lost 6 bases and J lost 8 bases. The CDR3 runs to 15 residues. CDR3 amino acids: CSAQLPGQGAEKLFF. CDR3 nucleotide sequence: TGCAGTGCCCAGCTACCGGGACAGGGAGCGGAAAAACTGTTTTTT.

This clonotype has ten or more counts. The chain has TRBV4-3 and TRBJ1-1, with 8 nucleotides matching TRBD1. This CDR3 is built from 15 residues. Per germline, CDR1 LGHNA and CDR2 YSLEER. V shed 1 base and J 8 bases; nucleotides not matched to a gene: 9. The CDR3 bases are TGCGCCAGCAGCCAAGCCCTAGGGACAGGTGGGGAAGCTTTCTTT. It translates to CASSQALGTGGEAFF.

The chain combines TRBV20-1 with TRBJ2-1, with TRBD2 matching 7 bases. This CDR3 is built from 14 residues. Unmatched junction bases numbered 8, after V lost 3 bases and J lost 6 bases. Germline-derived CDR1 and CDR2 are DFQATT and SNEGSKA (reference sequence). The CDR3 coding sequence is TGCAGTGCTAGTTTGCGACTAGCCCTCAATGAGCAGTTCTTC. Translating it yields CSASLRLALNEQFF.

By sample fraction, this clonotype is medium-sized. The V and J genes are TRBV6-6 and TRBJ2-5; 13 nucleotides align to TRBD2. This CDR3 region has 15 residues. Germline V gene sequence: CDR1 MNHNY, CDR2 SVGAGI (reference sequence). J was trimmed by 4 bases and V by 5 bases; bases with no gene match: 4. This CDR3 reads CASSPTSGGRETQYF. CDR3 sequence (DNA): TGTGCCAGCAGTCCGACTAGCGGGGGGCGAGAGACCCAGTACTTC.

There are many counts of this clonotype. This CDR3 reads CASSWNRGSTDTQYF. The DNA for the CDR3 is TGTGCCAGCAGCTGGAACAGGGGAAGCACAGATACGCAGTATTTT. The chain couples TRBV5-6 to TRBJ2-3; 7 bases line up with TRBD1. The CDR3 sequence is 15 residues long. The J segment lost 0 bases and the V segment lost 3 bases, leaving 4 bases of the junction unmatched. Per the germline V gene, CDR1 is SGHDT and CDR2 is YYEEEE. Complete variable domain (other parts from reference TRBV5-6 and TRBJ2-3): DAGVTQSPTHLIKTRGQQVTLRCSPKSGHDTVSWYQQALGQGPQFIFQYYEEEERQRGNFPDRFSGHQFPNYSSELNVNALLLGDSALYLCASSWNRGSTDTQYFGPGTRLTVL.

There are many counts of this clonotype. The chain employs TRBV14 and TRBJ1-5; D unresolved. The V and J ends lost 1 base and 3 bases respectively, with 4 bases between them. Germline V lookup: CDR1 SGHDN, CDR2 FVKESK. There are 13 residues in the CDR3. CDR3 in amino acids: CASSQGYNQPQHF. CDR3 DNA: TGTGCCAGCAGCCAAGGTTACAATCAGCCCCAGCATTTT.

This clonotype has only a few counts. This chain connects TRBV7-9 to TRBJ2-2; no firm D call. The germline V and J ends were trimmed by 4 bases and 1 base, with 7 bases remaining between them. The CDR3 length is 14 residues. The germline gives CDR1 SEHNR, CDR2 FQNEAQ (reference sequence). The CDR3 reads CASSWAGNTGELFF. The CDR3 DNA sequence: TGTGCCAGCAGCTGGGCAGGGAACACCGGGGAGCTGTTTTTT. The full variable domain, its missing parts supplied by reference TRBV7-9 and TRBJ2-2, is DTGVSQNPRHKITKRGQNVTFRCDPISEHNRLYWYRQTLGQGPEFLTYFQNEAQLEKSRLLSDRFSAERPKGSFSTLEIQRTEQGDSAMYLCASSWAGNTGELFFGEGSRLTVL.

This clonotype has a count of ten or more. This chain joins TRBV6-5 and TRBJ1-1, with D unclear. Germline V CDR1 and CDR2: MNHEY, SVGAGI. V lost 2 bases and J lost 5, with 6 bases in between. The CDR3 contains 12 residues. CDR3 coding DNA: TGTGCCAGCAGTTACCTGGGGACTGAAGCTTTCTTT. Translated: CASSYLGTEAFF.

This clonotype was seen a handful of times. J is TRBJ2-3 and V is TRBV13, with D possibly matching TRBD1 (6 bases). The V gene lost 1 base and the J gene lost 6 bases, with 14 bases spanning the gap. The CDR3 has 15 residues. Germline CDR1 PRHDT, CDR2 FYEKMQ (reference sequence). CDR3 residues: CASSLEPRGSDTQYF. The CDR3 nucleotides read TGTGCCAGCAGCTTAGAACCCAGGGGAAGCGATACGCAGTATTTT.

The CDR3 sequence is CASTPDRAWGYGYTF. The CDR3 bases are TGTGCCAGTACCCCTGACAGGGCTTGGGGCTATGGCTACACCTTC. The V gene is TRBV19, the J gene TRBJ1-2, with 7 bases that match TRBD1. The ends lost 7 bases at V and 4 bases at J; junction bases unmatched: 12. The CDR3 runs 15 residues. Germline loops: CDR1 LNHDA, CDR2 SQIVND (reference sequence).

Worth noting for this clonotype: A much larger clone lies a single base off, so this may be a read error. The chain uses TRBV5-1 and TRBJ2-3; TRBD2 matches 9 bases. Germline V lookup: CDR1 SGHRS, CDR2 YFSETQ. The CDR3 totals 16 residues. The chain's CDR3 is CTSSFRLAEITDTQYF. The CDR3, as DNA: TGCACCAGCAGCTTCCGACTAGCGGAGATCACAGATACGCAGTATTTT.

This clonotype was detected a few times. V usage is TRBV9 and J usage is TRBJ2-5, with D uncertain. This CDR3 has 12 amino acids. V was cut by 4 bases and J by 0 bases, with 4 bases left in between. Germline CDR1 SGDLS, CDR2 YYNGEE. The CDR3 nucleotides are TGTGCCAGCAGCCATAACCAAGAGACCCAGTACTTC. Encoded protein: CASSHNQETQYF.

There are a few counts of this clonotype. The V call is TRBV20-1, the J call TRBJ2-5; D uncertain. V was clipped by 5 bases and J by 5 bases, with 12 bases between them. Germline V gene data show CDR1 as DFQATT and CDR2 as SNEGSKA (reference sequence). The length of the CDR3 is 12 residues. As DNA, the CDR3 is TGCAGTGCTGTCAGCCAGGTGGAGACCCAGTACTTC. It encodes CSAVSQVETQYF.

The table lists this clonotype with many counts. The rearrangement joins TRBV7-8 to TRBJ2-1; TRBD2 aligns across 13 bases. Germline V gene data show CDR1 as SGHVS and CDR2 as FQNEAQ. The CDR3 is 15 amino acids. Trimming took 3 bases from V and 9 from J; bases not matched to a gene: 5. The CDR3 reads CASSLGLAGPGEQFF. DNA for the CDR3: TGTGCCAGCAGCTTGGGACTAGCGGGGCCGGGTGAGCAGTTCTTC. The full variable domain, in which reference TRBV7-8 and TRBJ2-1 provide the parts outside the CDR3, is GAGVSQSPRYKVAKRGQDVALRCDPISGHVSLFWYQQALGQGPEFLTYFQNEAQLDKSGLPSDRFFAERPEGSVSTLKIQRTQQEDSAVYLCASSLGLAGPGEQFFGPGTRLTVL.

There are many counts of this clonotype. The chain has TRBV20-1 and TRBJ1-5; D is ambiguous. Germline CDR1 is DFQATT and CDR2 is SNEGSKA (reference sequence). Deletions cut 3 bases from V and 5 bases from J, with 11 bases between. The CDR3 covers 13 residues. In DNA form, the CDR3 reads TGCAGTGCTAGGAGACATGAAGATCAGCCCCAGCATTTT. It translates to CSARRHEDQPQHF.

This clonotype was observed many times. As DNA, the CDR3 is TGTGCCAGCAGTTTAACAGGGGGGGTGAACACTGAAGCTTTCTTT. Protein sequence: CASSLTGGVNTEAFF. The chain links TRBV12-3 or TRBV12-4 to TRBJ1-1, with 8 bases matching TRBD1. The CDR3 extends over 15 amino acids. Germline trimming cut 2 bases from V and 0 bases from J; bases unmatched to any gene: 2.

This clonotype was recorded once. This CDR3 is CASSYPPRANEQFF. The DNA of the CDR3 is TGTGCCAGCAGTTACCCCCCACGGGCCAATGAGCAGTTCTTC. The gene calls are TRBV6-2 or TRBV6-3 and TRBJ2-1; D is ambiguous. The V end was cut by 2 bases, the J end by 6 bases, with 11 bases between. The CDR3 loop spans 14 amino acids. Germline CDR1 is MNHEY and CDR2 is SVGEGT.

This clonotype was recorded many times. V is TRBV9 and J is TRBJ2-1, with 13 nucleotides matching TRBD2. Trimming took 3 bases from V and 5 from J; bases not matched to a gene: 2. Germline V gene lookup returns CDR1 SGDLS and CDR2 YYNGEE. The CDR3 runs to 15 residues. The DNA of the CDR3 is TGTGCCAGCAGCGAACTAGCGGGGGGGCACAATGAGCAGTTCTTC. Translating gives CASSELAGGHNEQFF.

The CDR3, as DNA: TGTGCCTGGAGCCGACAGGTGGAGGAGCAGTTCTTC. Translated: CAWSRQVEEQFF. The genes are TRBV30 and TRBJ2-1; D possibly corresponds to TRBD1 (6 bases). This CDR3 contains 12 residues. V gave up 3 bases and J gave up 10 bases, with 13 bases separating them. CDR1 and CDR2 (germline): GTSNPN, SVGIG (reference sequence).

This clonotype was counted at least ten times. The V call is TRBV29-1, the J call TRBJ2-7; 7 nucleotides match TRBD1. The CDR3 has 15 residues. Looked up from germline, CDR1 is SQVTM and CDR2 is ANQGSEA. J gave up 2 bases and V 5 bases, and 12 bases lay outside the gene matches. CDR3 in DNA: TGCAGCGTTTTGGAGCCGAGACAGGGTGCCTACGAGCAGTACTTC. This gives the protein CSVLEPRQGAYEQYF.

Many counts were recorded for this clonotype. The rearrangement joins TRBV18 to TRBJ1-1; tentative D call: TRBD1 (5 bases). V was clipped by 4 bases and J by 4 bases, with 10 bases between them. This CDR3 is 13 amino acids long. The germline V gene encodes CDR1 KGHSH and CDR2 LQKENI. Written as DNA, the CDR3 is TGTGCCAGCTCACAGGGGATCGGCACTGAAGCTTTCTTT. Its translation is CASSQGIGTEAFF.

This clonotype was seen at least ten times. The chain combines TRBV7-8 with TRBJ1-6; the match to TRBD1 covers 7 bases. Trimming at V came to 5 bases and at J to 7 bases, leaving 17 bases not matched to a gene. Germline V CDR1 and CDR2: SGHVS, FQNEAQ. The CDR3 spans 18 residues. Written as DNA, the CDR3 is TGTGCCAGCAGCCAAGCTGCCCTAGGGGGCGCGGGCAATTCACCCCTCCACTTT. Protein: CASSQAALGGAGNSPLHF.

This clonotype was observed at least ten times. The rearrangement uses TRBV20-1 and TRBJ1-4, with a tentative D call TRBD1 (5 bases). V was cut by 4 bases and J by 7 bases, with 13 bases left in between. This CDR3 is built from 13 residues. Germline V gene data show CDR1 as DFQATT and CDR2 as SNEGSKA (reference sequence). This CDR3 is CSAKGASFEKLFF. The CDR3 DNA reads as TGCAGTGCTAAAGGGGCGTCTTTTGAAAAACTGTTTTTT.

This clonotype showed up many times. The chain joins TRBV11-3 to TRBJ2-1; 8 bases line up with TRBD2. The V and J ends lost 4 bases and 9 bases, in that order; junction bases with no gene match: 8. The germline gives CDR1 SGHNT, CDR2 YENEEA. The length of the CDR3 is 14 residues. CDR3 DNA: TGTGCCAGCAGCTCGGGACTAGAGGGAGGTGAGCAGTTCTTC. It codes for CASSSGLEGGEQFF.

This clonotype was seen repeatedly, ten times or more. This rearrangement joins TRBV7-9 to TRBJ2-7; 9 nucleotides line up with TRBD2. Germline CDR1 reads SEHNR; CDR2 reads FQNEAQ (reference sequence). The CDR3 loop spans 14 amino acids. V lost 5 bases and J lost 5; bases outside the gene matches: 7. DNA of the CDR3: TGTGCCAGCAGCCCGGGGCTAGCGGGGAACGAGCAGTACTTC. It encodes CASSPGLAGNEQYF.